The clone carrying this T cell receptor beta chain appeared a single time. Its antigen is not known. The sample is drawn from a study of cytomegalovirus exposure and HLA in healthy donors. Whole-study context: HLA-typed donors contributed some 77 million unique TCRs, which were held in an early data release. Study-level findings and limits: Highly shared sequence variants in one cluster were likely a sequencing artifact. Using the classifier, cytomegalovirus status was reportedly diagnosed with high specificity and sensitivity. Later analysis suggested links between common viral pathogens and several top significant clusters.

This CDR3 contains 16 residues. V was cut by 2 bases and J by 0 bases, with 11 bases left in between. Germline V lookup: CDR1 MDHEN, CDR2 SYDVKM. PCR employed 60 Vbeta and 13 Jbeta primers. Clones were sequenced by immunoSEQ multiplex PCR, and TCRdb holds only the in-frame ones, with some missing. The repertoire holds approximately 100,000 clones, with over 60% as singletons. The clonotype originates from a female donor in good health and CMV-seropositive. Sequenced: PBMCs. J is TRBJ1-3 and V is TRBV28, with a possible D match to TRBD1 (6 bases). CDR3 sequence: CASSLPRGTSGNTIYF. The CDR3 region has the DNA TGTGCCAGCAGTTTACCCAGGGGTACCTCTGGAAACACCATATATTTT.